These 18 T cell receptor beta chains came from one sample sequenced in a study of beta chain features in type 1 diabetes. Study-level results: Across all four CD4+ subsets, people with type 1 diabetes showed modestly shorter TCRB CDR3s.

These receptors have no identified antigens. cDNA synthesis used the whole RNA isolate, giving expressed TCRB sequences. Method: immunoSEQ multiplex PCR; TCRdb's copy keeps in-frame clones and lacks some. This table holds about 650,000 clones, around 12% found once. Sequencing was performed on naive CD4+ T cells from blood. These receptor sequences come from a man in his thirties or forties with type 1 diabetes.

The V call is TRBV5-1, the J call TRBJ2-3, with 8 bases lining up with TRBD2. Germline V gene data show CDR1 as SGHRS and CDR2 as YFSETQ. The CDR3 has 15 residues. Trimming cost V 0 bases and J 2 bases; bases outside gene matches: 2. The CDR3 region has the DNA TGCGCCAGCAGCTTGGTAGCGGGGACCACAGATACGCAGTATTTT. Translating it yields CASSLVAGTTDTQYF.

This clone has only a few counts. The V call is TRBV7-3, the J call TRBJ2-1, with TRBD2 matching over 9 bases. CDR3 length equals 16 residues. V gave up 5 bases and J gave up 9 bases; unmatched junction bases: 14. The germline gives CDR1 SGHTA, CDR2 FQGTGA. The CDR3 loop is CASSTIPGLAPTEQFF. The CDR3 bases are TGTGCCAGCAGCACTATCCCGGGACTAGCCCCCACTGAGCAGTTCTTC.

The genes are TRBV7-9 and TRBJ1-1, with 7 bases fitting TRBD1. V was pared by 5 bases and J by 3 bases, with 12 bases of the junction left unmatched. This CDR3 contains 16 residues. Germline V gives CDR1 SEHNR, CDR2 FQNEAQ (reference sequence). CDR3 nucleotides: TGTGCCAGCAGCCCCAACAGGGGCGCTCAGGACACTGAAGCTTTCTTT. Translating gives CASSPNRGAQDTEAFF.

The chain combines TRBV6-6 with TRBJ1-6; possible D gene TRBD1, 6 bases. The CDR3 runs to 15 residues. V was clipped by 8 bases and J by 7 bases, with 18 bases between them. Germline assignment: CDR1 MNHNY and CDR2 SVGAGI (reference sequence). The CDR3 DNA sequence: TGTGCCAGCGGTCAGTCACAGGGTGGGAATTCACCCCTCCACTTT. Amino acid sequence: CASGQSQGGNSPLHF.

This clone was seen more than once but under ten times. The V call is TRBV18, the J call TRBJ2-5, with TRBD1 as a possible D gene (6 bases). CDR3 length: 15 residues. Germline V lookup: CDR1 KGHSH, CDR2 LQKENI. Trimming cost V 1 base and J 4 bases, with 13 bases left between them. The CDR3: CASSPQGVSGETQYF. The CDR3 nucleotides read TGTGCCAGCTCACCACAGGGGGTGAGTGGAGAGACCCAGTACTTC.

The rearrangement uses TRBV15 and TRBJ1-3; TRBD1 matches at 8 bases. This CDR3 has 15 amino acids. V lost 0 bases, J lost 7 bases, and 5 bases stayed unmatched. CDR1 and CDR2 from the germline V gene are LNHNV and YYDKDF (reference sequence). CDR3: CATSRDPGGLNTIYF. Here the CDR3 DNA reads TGTGCCACCAGCAGAGATCCAGGGGGCCTTAACACCATATATTTT.

This clone has only a few counts. This rearrangement joins TRBV2 to TRBJ1-2, with TRBD1 matching 7 bases. CDR3 length equals 14 residues. Germline V gene sequence: CDR1 SNHLY, CDR2 FYNNEI. The ends lost 6 bases at V and 4 bases at J; junction bases unmatched: 8. The CDR3 DNA follows: TGTGCCAGCAGCCTAGGACAGGCTTCCTATGGCTACACCTTC. It is translated as CASSLGQASYGYTF.

The chain couples TRBV5-1 to TRBJ2-5; perhaps TRBD1 as D (5 bases). The CDR3 has 12 residues. Germline assignment: CDR1 SGHRS and CDR2 YFSETQ. The V gene lost 4 bases and the J gene lost 4 bases, with 8 bases spanning the gap. CDR3 in amino acids: CASSGAGETQYF. The CDR3, as DNA: TGCGCCAGCAGCGGGGCCGGAGAGACCCAGTACTTC.

This clone was seen only a few times. The rearrangement links TRBV13 to TRBJ1-1; the D is unclear. The CDR3 sequence is 13 residues long. V lost 1 base and J lost 5, with 8 bases in between. Germline CDR1 and CDR2: PRHDT and FYEKMQ (reference sequence). The CDR3 region has the DNA TGTGCCAGCAGCTTAGAGGGATGGACTGAAGCTTTCTTT. Translation gives CASSLEGWTEAFF.

In the case of this clone: Other DNA sequences in the sample encode the same CDR3. The J gene is TRBJ2-3, the V gene TRBV7-2; D is unclear. The CDR3 totals 12 residues. Germline CDR1 is SGHTA and CDR2 is FQGNSA. V was pared by 5 bases and J by 6 bases, with 9 bases between. The CDR3 protein is CASSPRGDTQYF. DNA of the CDR3: TGTGCCAGCAGCCCCCGTGGCGATACGCAGTATTTT.

This chain uses TRBV15 with TRBJ1-5, with a possible D match to TRBD1 (5 bases). The germline V gene has CDR1 LNHNV and CDR2 YYDKDF (reference sequence). The CDR3 is 17 amino acids. Trimming stripped 0 bases from V and 3 bases from J, with 15 bases between. CDR3 residues: CATSRDPQTGSNQPQHF. CDR3 sequence (DNA): TGTGCCACCAGCAGAGACCCTCAAACAGGTTCCAATCAGCCCCAGCATTTT.

The gene calls are TRBV29-1 and TRBJ1-4; tentative D call: TRBD1 (5 bases). The germline V and J ends were trimmed by 5 bases and 8 bases, with 15 bases remaining between them. The CDR3 has 13 amino acids. From germline, CDR1 is SQVTM and CDR2 ANQGSEA. The CDR3 sequence: CSVPGPAGEKLFF. The CDR3 coding sequence is TGCAGCGTTCCGGGACCCGCGGGGGAAAAACTGTTTTTT.

V usage is TRBV5-6 and J usage is TRBJ2-1, with TRBD2 matching over 9 bases. This CDR3 contains 15 residues. Looked up from germline, CDR1 is SGHDT and CDR2 is YYEEEE. With V trimmed by 1 base and J by 9 bases, 8 bases remained unmatched. CDR3 loop: CASSLSPSGDGEQFF. The CDR3 DNA sequence: TGTGCCAGCAGCTTGTCGCCTAGCGGGGATGGTGAGCAGTTCTTC.

A few counts support this clone. The gene calls are TRBV19 and TRBJ2-3; weak D call: TRBD2 (6 bases). CDR1 and CDR2 from the germline V gene are LNHDA and SQIVND (reference sequence). Trimming left V 6 bases short and J 4 bases short, with 20 bases between. The CDR3 has 16 residues. The CDR3 nucleotides read TGTGCCAGTAGGAGGACTACAGCCCCACAGGCAGATACGCAGTATTTT. This translates into CASRRTTAPQADTQYF.

There are a few counts of this clone. DNA for the CDR3: TGCGCCAGCAGCCTGGGACTTTTGAATGAGCAGTTCTTC. It specifies CASSLGLLNEQFF. V gene TRBV4-3 combines with J gene TRBJ2-1; D possibly corresponds to TRBD2 (6 bases). Germline V lookup: CDR1 LGHNA, CDR2 YSLEER. Trimming pared 4 bases from V and 7 bases from J, leaving 11 bases between. CDR3 length equals 13 residues.

This rearrangement joins TRBV11-2 to TRBJ2-7, with 8 bases matching TRBD1. Germline loops: CDR1 SGHAT, CDR2 FQNNGV. This CDR3 spans 15 amino acids. The J segment lost 5 bases and the V segment lost 0 bases, leaving 6 bases of the junction unmatched. DNA for the CDR3: TGTGCCAGCAGCTTAGAAGGGCCAGGGGGCGACGAGCAGTACTTC. Its protein is CASSLEGPGGDEQYF.

This clone appeared a few times. This chain joins TRBV7-9 and TRBJ2-7; D perhaps matches TRBD2 (5 bases). The length of the CDR3 is 13 residues. With 3 bases removed from V and 3 bases from J, the gap between germline ends came to 9 bases. Germline-derived CDR1 and CDR2 are SEHNR and FQNEAQ (reference sequence). CDR3 amino acids: CASSFRSGYEQYF. DNA for the CDR3: TGTGCCAGCAGCTTTAGAAGCGGCTACGAGCAGTACTTC.

The chain employs TRBV7-2 and TRBJ2-3, with TRBD2 identical over 10 bases. The CDR3 is 16 amino acids. V shed 6 bases, J shed 0 bases, and the junction held 6 bases outside the gene matches. From germline, CDR1 is SGHTA and CDR2 FQGNSA. The CDR3 loop reads CASRSAGGTSTDTQYF. CDR3 coding DNA: TGTGCCAGCAGGTCAGCGGGGGGGACGAGCACAGATACGCAGTATTTT.